The T cell receptor (beta chain) under discussion was sequenced for a study of CD8+ T cells in alopecia areata. cDNA reverse transcribed from extracted RNA served as the sequencing template. Sequencing was performed with immunoSEQ multiplex PCR; in TCRdb, only in-frame clones are kept and a portion is missing. This table holds 170,000 or so clones, roughly 50% found once. Treatment of the sample: oral pan-JAK inhibitor, 5-10 mg twice daily. This CDR3 contains 16 residues. V was trimmed by 0 bases and J by 2 bases, leaving 11 bases between them. Looked up from germline, CDR1 is MNHEY and CDR2 is SMNVEV (reference sequence).

This chain joins TRBV27 and TRBJ1-5; D not resolved. Sequenced here: CD8+ T cells sorted from blood, sampled at week 24, from a patient treated with tofacitinib. This TCR was recovered from a human donor with alopecia areata. The CDR3 DNA follows: TGTGCCAGCAGTTTATCTTCGGGCCCCCGCAATCAGCCCCAGCATTTT. Protein sequence: CASSLSSGPRNQPQHF.